The clone carrying this T cell receptor beta chain turned up a few times. As yet, its antigen is unknown. The record originates from a study of T cells after yellow fever vaccination. Study conclusions and caveats: Weaker, the secondary response had a peak occurring faster, on day 5 versus 15. Most clones from primary vaccination resurfaced after the booster (approximately 97% CD4, over 75% CD8).

Germline assignment: CDR1 SGHTA and CDR2 FQGTGA. The CDR3 is made up of 14 amino acids. Trimming removed 1 base from V and 5 bases from J; junction bases left unmatched: 0. TCRdb re-analysed the 5' RACE reads in MiXCR, keeping a single row per CDR3 protein. Of about 340,000 distinct CDR3 sequences in the sample, around an eighth were seen once. The sample here was CD4+ T cells sorted from PBMCs, taken 15 days after the yellow fever booster vaccination. The rearrangement links TRBV7-3 to TRBJ2-2; 8 bases align to TRBD1. The source of this sequence is a man aged 18-30 years who received the YFV17D yellow fever vaccine. The CDR3 here is CASSLNRGTGELFF. CDR3 bases: TGTGCCAGCAGCTTAAACAGGGGGACCGGGGAGCTGTTTTTT.